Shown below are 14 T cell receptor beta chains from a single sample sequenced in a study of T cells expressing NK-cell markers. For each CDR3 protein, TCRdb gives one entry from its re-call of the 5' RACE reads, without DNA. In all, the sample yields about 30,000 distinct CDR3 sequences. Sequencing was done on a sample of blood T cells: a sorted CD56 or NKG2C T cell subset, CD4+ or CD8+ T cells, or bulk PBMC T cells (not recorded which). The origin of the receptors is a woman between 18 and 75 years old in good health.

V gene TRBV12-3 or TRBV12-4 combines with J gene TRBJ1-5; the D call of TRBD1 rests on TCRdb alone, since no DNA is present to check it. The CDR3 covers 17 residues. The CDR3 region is CASSFGTGGEGGQPQHF.

CDR3: CASSEGDYKFTDTQYF. V usage is TRBV2 and J usage is TRBJ2-3; no DNA is available, so the TRBD2 call from TCRdb remains unchecked. CDR3 length: 16 amino acids. Germline CDR1 SNHLY, CDR2 FYNNEI.

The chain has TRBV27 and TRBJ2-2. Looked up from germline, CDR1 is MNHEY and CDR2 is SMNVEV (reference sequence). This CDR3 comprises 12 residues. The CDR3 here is CASSLNTGELFF.

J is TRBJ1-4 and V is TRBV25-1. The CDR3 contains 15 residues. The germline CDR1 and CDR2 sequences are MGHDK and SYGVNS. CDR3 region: CASSEGLSTNEKLFF.

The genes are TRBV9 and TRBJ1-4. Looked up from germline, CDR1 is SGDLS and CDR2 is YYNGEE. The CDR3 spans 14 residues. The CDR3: CASSLQAANEKLFF.

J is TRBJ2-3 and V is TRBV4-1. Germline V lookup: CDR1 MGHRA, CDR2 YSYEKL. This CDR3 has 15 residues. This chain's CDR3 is CASSQVHQGSDTQYF.

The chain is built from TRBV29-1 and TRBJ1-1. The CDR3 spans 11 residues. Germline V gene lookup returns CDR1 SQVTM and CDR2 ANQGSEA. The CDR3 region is CSVGVGTEAFF.

The CDR3 loop is CASSPGTGGRETQYF. The chain employs TRBV28 and TRBJ2-5; TCRdb picks TRBD1, but there is no DNA to check that call. This CDR3 contains 15 residues. CDR1 MDHEN and CDR2 SYDVKM come from the germline V gene.

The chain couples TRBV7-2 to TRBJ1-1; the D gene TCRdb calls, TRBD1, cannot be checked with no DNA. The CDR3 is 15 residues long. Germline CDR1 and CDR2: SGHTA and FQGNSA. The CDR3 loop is CASSFGYRGLHEAFF.

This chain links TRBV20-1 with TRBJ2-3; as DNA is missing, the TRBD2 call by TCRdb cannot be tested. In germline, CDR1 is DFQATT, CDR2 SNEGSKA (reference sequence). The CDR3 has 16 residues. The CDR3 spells CSARASGGPYLDTQYF.

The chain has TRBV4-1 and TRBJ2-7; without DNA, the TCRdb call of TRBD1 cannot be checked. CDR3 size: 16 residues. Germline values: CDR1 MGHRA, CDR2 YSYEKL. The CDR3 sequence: CASSHPLDRAEREQYF.

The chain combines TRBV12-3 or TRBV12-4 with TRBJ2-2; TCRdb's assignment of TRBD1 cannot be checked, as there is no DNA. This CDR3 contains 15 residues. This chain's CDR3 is CASSFRPLSTGELFF.

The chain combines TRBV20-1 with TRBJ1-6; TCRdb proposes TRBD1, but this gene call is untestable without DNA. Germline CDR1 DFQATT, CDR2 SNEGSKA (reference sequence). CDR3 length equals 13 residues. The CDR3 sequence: CSAPQGNNSPLHF.

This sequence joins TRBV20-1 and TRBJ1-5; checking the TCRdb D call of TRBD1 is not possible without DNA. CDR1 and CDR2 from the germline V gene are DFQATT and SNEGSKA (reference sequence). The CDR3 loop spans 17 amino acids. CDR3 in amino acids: CSARDGEGGTKSQPQHF.